This entry describes one T cell receptor beta chain. Its antigen is undetermined. This sample was taken from a study of identical twins. Each CDR3 protein gets one entry after TCRdb re-called the 5' RACE reads with MiXCR. The sample holds some 460,000 distinct CDR3 sequences, approximately 15% seen once. Study observations and caveats: Shared out-of-frame alpha sequences (those common to twins) showed excess low generation probability.

V dropped 7 bases and J dropped 6; count of bases not matched to a gene: 6. Germline loops: CDR1 SGHRS, CDR2 YFSETQ. This CDR3 has 13 residues. In addition, the sample was reused for a study of yellow fever vaccine responses in identical twins. That work states: Reports say the vaccine T cell response in twins looked partly convergent and partly personalized.

The chain joins TRBV5-1 to TRBJ2-1; 8 bases fit TRBD2. This clonotype originated in a woman younger than 30 in good health. Sequencing was done on a sample of CD4+ T cells sorted from blood. CDR3 sequence (DNA): TGCGCCAGCGCGGGACTAGGCTTCAATGAGCAGTTCTTC. It is translated as CASAGLGFNEQFF.